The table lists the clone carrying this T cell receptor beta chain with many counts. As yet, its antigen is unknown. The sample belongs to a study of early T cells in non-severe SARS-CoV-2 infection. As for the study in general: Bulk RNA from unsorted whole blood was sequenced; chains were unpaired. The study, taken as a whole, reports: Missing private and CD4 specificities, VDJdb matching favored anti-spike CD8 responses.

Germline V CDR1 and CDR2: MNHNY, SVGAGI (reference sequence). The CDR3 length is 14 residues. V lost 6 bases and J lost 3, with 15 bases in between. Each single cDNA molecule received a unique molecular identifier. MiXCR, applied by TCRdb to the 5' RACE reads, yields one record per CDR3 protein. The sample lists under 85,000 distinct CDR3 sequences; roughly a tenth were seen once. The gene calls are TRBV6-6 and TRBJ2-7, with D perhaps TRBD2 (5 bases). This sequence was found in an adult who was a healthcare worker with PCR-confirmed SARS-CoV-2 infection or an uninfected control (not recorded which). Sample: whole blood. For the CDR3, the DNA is TGTGCCAGCAGAGCGGCAGGAGACCTCTACGAGCAGTACTTC. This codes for CASRAAGDLYEQYF.